These 27 T cell receptor beta chains originate from one sample sequenced in a study of read filtering for tumor transcriptome and immune sequencing (dated by TCRdb to the early 2020s). Sequenced on an Illumina HiSeq 4000. TCR libraries were constructed from approximately 390 ng RNA using the Immunoverse kit, and molecular barcoded adaptors covering alpha/delta and beta/gamma chains were employed. TCRdb reworked the public reads: Q25 trimming with fastp, MiXCR clone assembly, productive beta chains retained. Rows are combined by CDR3 protein, so each entry shows the most common genes and DNA. Within this sample are 30,000 to 40,000 distinct CDR3 sequences, with roughly 10% of them counted one time only. The ten largest make up about 30% of the sample. Sequencing was done on a sample of a population of CD138-negative cells sorted from bone marrow. The label giving this sample's cell subset or site can be read as: bone marrow mononuclear cells depleted of CD138+ plasma/myeloma cells by negative magnetic selection. These receptors were collected from a donor over 35 with multiple myeloma.

In this sample, this clonotype turned up many times. This rearrangement joins TRBV12-5 to TRBJ2-7; tentative D call: TRBD1 (6 bases). The CDR3 runs 16 residues. V was clipped by 0 bases and J by 3 bases, with 15 bases between them. The germline V gene encodes CDR1 LGHNT and CDR2 FRNRAP. This chain's CDR3 is CASGLVRPRGSYEQYF. The CDR3 DNA sequence: TGTGCTAGTGGTTTGGTACGCCCCAGGGGCAGCTACGAGCAGTACTTC.

This clonotype has a count of ten or more. The V and J genes are TRBV27 and TRBJ2-1; 10 bases agree with TRBD1. The V segment lost 6 bases and the J segment 8 bases; nucleotides outside the gene matches: 13. The germline V gene encodes CDR1 MNHEY and CDR2 SMNVEV (reference sequence). This CDR3 is 16 amino acids long. CDR3 region: CASSPIWTGGIDEQFF. CDR3 nucleotides: TGTGCCAGCAGCCCCATCTGGACAGGGGGTATAGATGAGCAGTTCTTC.

Notes on this clonotype: This clone may be a read error of a much larger clone one base away. The chain is built from TRBV12-3 or TRBV12-4 and TRBJ2-3; 8 nucleotides line up with TRBD2. J gave up 5 bases and V 4 bases, and 11 bases lay outside the gene matches. The CDR3 has 16 amino acids. The CDR3 DNA reads TGTGCCAGCAGTTCGGCCGGGGGGGCCCTCGGAGATACGCAGTATTTT. It encodes CASSSAGGALGDTQYF.

The table lists this clonotype with many counts. The chain has TRBV4-1 and TRBJ1-5; tentative D call: TRBD1 (5 bases). V gave up 1 base and J gave up 7 bases, with 8 bases separating them. The germline CDR1 and CDR2 sequences are MGHRA and YSYEKL. This CDR3 spans 13 amino acids. CDR3 protein: CASSQVQGQPQHF. For the CDR3, the DNA is TGCGCCAGCAGCCAAGTTCAGGGCCAGCCCCAGCATTTT.

With respect to this clonotype: Given a far larger clone just one base away, this is likely a sequencing read error. The chain has TRBV10-2 and TRBJ2-1; a possible D gene is TRBD2 (5 bases). The CDR3 has 14 residues. Germline CDR1 reads WSHSY; CDR2 reads SAAADI. This CDR3 is CAISESGNQLEQFF. Written as DNA, the CDR3 is TGTGCCATCAGTGAGTCGGGGAATCAGCTTGAGCAGTTCTTC.

This clonotype has a single count. This may arise from a read error, as a much more abundant clone is one base away. The chain combines TRBV28 with TRBJ1-1; TRBD1 agrees at 8 bases. V lost 2 bases, J lost 13 bases, and 9 bases stayed unmatched. CDR1 MDHEN and CDR2 SYDVKM come from the germline V gene. This CDR3 has 13 amino acids. The CDR3 sequence is CASSLSVDRVHFF. CDR3 nucleotide sequence: TGTGCCAGCAGTTTAAGTGTGGACAGGGTGCATTTCTTT.

The CDR3 nucleotides are TGTGCCAGCAGGGACAGCCACCTTGGAAACACCATATATTTT. Its translation is CASRDSHLGNTIYF. The chain employs TRBV28 and TRBJ1-3, with a tentative D call TRBD1 (6 bases). CDR1 and CDR2 from the germline V gene are MDHEN and SYDVKM. CDR3 length equals 14 residues. The germline V and J ends were trimmed by 6 bases and 3 bases, with 12 bases remaining between them. Filled out from reference TRBV28 and TRBJ1-3, the complete variable domain reads DVKVTQSSRYLVKRTGEKVFLECVQDMDHENMFWYRQDPGLGLRLIYFSYDVKMKEKGDIPEGYSVSREKKERFSLILESASTNQTSMYLCASRDSHLGNTIYFGEGSWLTVV.

In regard to this clonotype: With only one base between it and a far larger clone, this is likely a read error. The CDR3 does not end in the conserved phenylalanine or tryptophan, so this is likely a read error. This rearrangement joins TRBV11-2 to TRBJ1-1; D unclear. The CDR3 is 13 residues long. V lost 1 base to trimming and J lost 0 bases, with 3 bases between them. Germline V CDR1 and CDR2: SGHAT, FQNNGV. CDR3 nucleotide sequence: TGTGCCAGCAGCTTAGGGGTGAACACTGAAGCTTTCTTG. Residues: CASSLGVNTEAFL.

This clonotype was found many times. The V call is TRBV5-1, the J call TRBJ2-1; a possible D gene is TRBD2 (5 bases). Germline CDR1 is SGHRS and CDR2 is YFSETQ. V lost 0 bases, J lost 8 bases, and 12 bases lay in between. The CDR3 contains 14 residues. Here the CDR3 DNA reads TGCGCCAGCAGCTTGGTCAGCGGTGGCGATGAGCAGTTCTTC. This gives the protein CASSLVSGGDEQFF.

This rearrangement joins TRBV5-8 to TRBJ2-7, with TRBD1 matching over 9 bases. The CDR3 is 16 residues long. Trimming took 3 bases from V and 2 from J; bases not matched to a gene: 9. Germline CDR1 and CDR2: SGHTS and YDEGEE. As DNA, the CDR3 is TGTGCCAGCAGCTCACCCCCGGGACAGGGAACCTACGAGCAGTACTTC. Translation: CASSSPPGQGTYEQYF.

In this sample, this clonotype turned up many times. The rearrangement links TRBV20-1 to TRBJ2-3; D possibly corresponds to TRBD1 (5 bases). The germline V gene has CDR1 DFQATT and CDR2 SNEGSKA (reference sequence). V was cut by 2 bases and J by 5 bases, with 8 bases left in between. CDR3 length equals 12 residues. Here the CDR3 DNA reads TGCAGTGCTAGAAAGGGGTTAGATACGCAGTATTTT. Protein: CSARKGLDTQYF.

This clonotype was detected ten times or more. V gene TRBV19 combines with J gene TRBJ1-6; 10 nucleotides match TRBD1. The CDR3 has 14 amino acids. Germline CDR1 is LNHDA and CDR2 is SQIVND (reference sequence). J was trimmed by 9 bases and V by 5 bases; bases with no gene match: 4. The CDR3 bases are TGTGCCAGTAGTGAGACAGGGGGCTTTTCACCCCTCCACTTT. This sequence encodes CASSETGGFSPLHF.

This clonotype was detected ten times or more. The DNA for the CDR3 is TGTGCCAGCAGGGGACTCTGGGACACTGAAGCTTTCTTT. It is translated as CASRGLWDTEAFF. The chain combines TRBV11-3 with TRBJ1-1; D might be TRBD1 (5 bases). The CDR3 is 13 residues long. The V and J ends lost 6 bases and 3 bases respectively, with 11 bases between them. Germline-derived CDR1 and CDR2 are SGHNT and YENEEA.

As to this clonotype: A clone one base away is much larger, so this may be a read error. Given the absence of the conserved phenylalanine or tryptophan at the CDR3 end, a read error is likely. V is TRBV20-1 and J is TRBJ2-5; possible D gene TRBD2, 6 bases. The CDR3 is made up of 11 amino acids. Looked up from germline, CDR1 is DFQATT and CDR2 is SNEGSKA (reference sequence). V shed 5 bases and J shed 5 bases, with 9 bases lying between them. The CDR3 DNA reads TGCAGTGCTGAGGCGGGGGAGACCCAGTACCTC. This codes for CSAEAGETQYL.

This clonotype was observed many times. This chain links TRBV7-2 with TRBJ2-3, with a weak D call TRBD2 (7 bases). The germline gives CDR1 SGHTA, CDR2 FQGNSA. The CDR3 extends over 16 amino acids. V lost 2 bases and J 5 bases, leaving 17 bases between the germline ends. The CDR3 reads CASSLNSRGQGDTQYF. The CDR3 DNA follows: TGTGCCAGCAGCTTAAACTCGCGGGGGCAGGGAGATACGCAGTATTTT.

This clonotype was counted a few times. The CDR3 spells CASSSGAGGTDTQYF. The CDR3 DNA sequence: TGTGCCAGCAGCTCCGGTGCAGGTGGCACAGATACGCAGTATTTT. V usage is TRBV7-6 and J usage is TRBJ2-3; D not resolved. The V and J ends lost 4 bases and 1 base respectively, with 12 bases between them. CDR3 length equals 15 residues. Germline V gene lookup returns CDR1 SGHVS and CDR2 FNYEAQ.

This clonotype was detected ten times or more. The V and J genes are TRBV28 and TRBJ2-1; D ambiguous. Trimming took off 5 bases at V and 3 bases at J, with 20 bases between the two ends. CDR3 length equals 17 residues. Looked up from germline, CDR1 is MDHEN and CDR2 is SYDVKM. Here the CDR3 DNA reads TGTGCCAGCAGTATACCTCCGGGCAGAAATAGCTACAATGAGCAGTTCTTC. It codes for CASSIPPGRNSYNEQFF.

This clonotype was recorded many times. The chain uses TRBV5-1 and TRBJ2-1, with no clear D. Germline V CDR1 and CDR2: SGHRS, YFSETQ. Trimming took 1 base from V and 8 from J, leaving 13 bases between them. The CDR3 runs 14 residues. The CDR3: CASSLLAATDEQFF. DNA of the CDR3: TGCGCCAGCAGCTTGTTGGCAGCTACCGATGAGCAGTTCTTC.

This clonotype showed up many times. The gene calls are TRBV28 and TRBJ1-5; TRBD1 might be the D (6 bases). Germline CDR1 reads MDHEN; CDR2 reads SYDVKM. This CDR3 contains 16 residues. V was trimmed by 3 bases and J by 2 bases, leaving 14 bases between them. CDR3 in amino acids: CASSLGRGFGNQPQHF. CDR3 nucleotide sequence: TGTGCCAGCAGTTTGGGCAGGGGTTTCGGCAATCAGCCCCAGCATTTT. Looking up the rest from reference TRBV28 and TRBJ1-5 gives the full variable domain: DVKVTQSSRYLVKRTGEKVFLECVQDMDHENMFWYRQDPGLGLRLIYFSYDVKMKEKGDIPEGYSVSREKKERFSLILESASTNQTSMYLCASSLGRGFGNQPQHFGDGTRLSIL.

With regard to this clonotype: This may stem from a read error, because a much larger clone lies one nucleotide away. This chain joins TRBV7-2 and TRBJ2-2; 15 nucleotides align to TRBD2. The CDR3 consists of 18 residues. Germline CDR1 is SGHTA and CDR2 is FQGNSA. The CDR3 spells CATSPGLAGGPRTGELSF. The CDR3 DNA sequence: TGTGCCACCTCACCGGGACTAGCGGGGGGTCCGAGGACCGGGGAGCTGTCTTTT. Filled out from reference TRBV7-2 and TRBJ2-2, the complete variable domain reads GAGVSQSPSNKVTEKGKDVELRCDPISGHTALYWYRQSLGQGLEFLIYFQGNSAPDKSGLPSDRFSAERTGGSVSTLTIQRTQQEDSAVYLCATSPGLAGGPRTGELSFGEGSRLTVL.

This clonotype showed up many times. The chain recombines TRBV10-3 with TRBJ2-4; D gene unclear. V lost 6 bases to trimming and J lost 4 bases, with 7 bases between them. This CDR3 region has 12 residues. Germline V lookup: CDR1 ENHRY, CDR2 SYGVKD. DNA of the CDR3: TGTGCCATCAGGACGGAGAAAAACATTCAGTACTTC. It encodes CAIRTEKNIQYF.

Comment on this clonotype: This likely reflects a read error, since a far larger clone is one base away. V and J are TRBV7-2 and TRBJ1-5; TRBD1 matches 9 bases. Germline-derived CDR1 and CDR2 are SGHTA and FQGNSA. The CDR3 length is 15 residues. The CDR3, as DNA: TGTGCCGGCAGCCAACAGGGGGCGGGTAATCAGCCCCAGCATTTT. This translates into CAGSQQGAGNQPQHF.

This clonotype has at least ten counts. J is TRBJ1-1 and V is TRBV12-3 or TRBV12-4; no definite D call. The CDR3 spans 12 residues. V was shortened by 7 bases and J by 5 bases, with 11 bases between the two germline ends. CDR3 amino acids: CASTLDGTEAFF. DNA for the CDR3: TGTGCCAGCACTTTGGACGGAACTGAAGCTTTCTTT.

Of note for this clonotype: A much larger clonotype is one base distant, so this may be a read error. The genes are TRBV9 and TRBJ1-5; unclear D gene. The CDR3 sequence is 15 residues long. V lost 4 bases to trimming and J lost 4 bases, with 15 bases between them. Germline V gene lookup returns CDR1 SGDLS and CDR2 YYNGEE. The CDR3 loop is CASSPGHPRNQPQHF. The CDR3 nucleotides are TGTGCCAGCAGCCCCGGGCACCCCAGGAATCAGCCCCAGCATTTT.

Many counts were recorded for this clonotype. The chain employs TRBV6-1 and TRBJ1-5, with D uncertain. This CDR3 spans 15 amino acids. With 7 bases removed from V and 1 base from J, the gap between germline ends came to 14 bases. CDR1 and CDR2 (germline): MNHNS, SASEGT. CDR3 sequence reads: CASKTEPQSNQPQHF. The CDR3 bases are TGTGCCAGCAAAACTGAGCCACAGAGCAATCAGCCCCAGCATTTT.

This clonotype was seen a few times. This may be a read error, as it is one base from a much larger clone. This chain connects TRBV7-9 to TRBJ2-5; no definite D call. Germline CDR1 SEHNR, CDR2 FQNEAQ (reference sequence). This CDR3 contains 13 residues. Trimming took 6 bases from V and 5 from J, leaving 13 bases between them. The DNA for the CDR3 is TGTGCCAGCAGTTACCTTTCAAGTGAGACCCAGTACTTC. It yields the protein CASSYLSSETQYF.

The sample holds many counts of this clonotype. The chain joins TRBV5-1 to TRBJ1-5; D might be TRBD1 (5 bases). V was shortened by 4 bases and J by 1 base, with 9 bases between the two germline ends. The CDR3 is 14 residues long. CDR1 and CDR2 from the germline V gene are SGHRS and YFSETQ. CDR3 protein: CASSPGNSNQPQHF. The CDR3 DNA is TGCGCCAGCAGCCCAGGGAACAGCAATCAGCCCCAGCATTTT.